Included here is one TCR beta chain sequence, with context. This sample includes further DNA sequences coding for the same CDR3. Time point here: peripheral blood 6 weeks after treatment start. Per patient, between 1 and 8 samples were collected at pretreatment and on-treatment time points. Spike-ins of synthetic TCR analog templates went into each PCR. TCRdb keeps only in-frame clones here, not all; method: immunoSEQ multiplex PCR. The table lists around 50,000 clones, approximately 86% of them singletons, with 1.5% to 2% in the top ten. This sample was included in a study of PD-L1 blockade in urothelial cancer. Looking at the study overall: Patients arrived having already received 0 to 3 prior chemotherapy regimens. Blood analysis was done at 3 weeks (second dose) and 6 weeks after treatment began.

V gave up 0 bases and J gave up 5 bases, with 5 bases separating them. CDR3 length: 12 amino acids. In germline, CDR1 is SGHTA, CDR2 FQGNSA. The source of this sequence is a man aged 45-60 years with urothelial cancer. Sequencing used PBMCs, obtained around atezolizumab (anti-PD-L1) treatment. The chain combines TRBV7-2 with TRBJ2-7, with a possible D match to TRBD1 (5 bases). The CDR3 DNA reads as TGTGCCAGCAGCTTAGCAGGGGACGAGCAGTACTTC. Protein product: CASSLAGDEQYF.